The 21 T cell receptor beta chains given below trace back to one sample, sequenced in a study of technical replicates of blood from a few donors. Data came from immunoSEQ multiplex PCR; TCRdb stores just in-frame clones and leaves some out. The table records 85,000 to 100,000 clones, more than 90% of them present only once. Material for sequencing was T cells isolated from PBMCs. All receptors come from a human donor in good health.

The V call is TRBV11-1, the J call TRBJ2-1; TRBD2 agrees at 9 bases. V lost 8 bases to trimming and J lost 5 bases; unmatched junction nucleotides: 7. Germline loops: CDR1 SGHAT, CDR2 FQDESV (reference sequence). The length of the CDR3 is 14 residues. CDR3 DNA: TGTGCCAGCGGCCCGGGACTAGCAAACAATGAGCAGTTCTTC. Translation gives CASGPGLANNEQFF.

The CDR3 region is CAIRRAGSLASTDTQYF. The CDR3 bases are TGTGCCATCAGGCGGGCGGGTTCCCTTGCGTCCACAGATACGCAGTATTTT. The chain has TRBV10-3 and TRBJ2-3; tentatively, D is TRBD2 (5 bases). The CDR3 covers 17 residues. The germline gives CDR1 ENHRY, CDR2 SYGVKD. Trimming removed 6 bases at V and 2 bases at J, with 21 bases between.

The rearrangement links TRBV7-9 to TRBJ1-5; D is ambiguous. Germline assignment: CDR1 SEHNR and CDR2 FQNEAQ (reference sequence). This CDR3 contains 14 residues. Trimming removed 1 base from V and 0 bases from J, with 4 bases in between. This CDR3 is CASSLDYSNQPQHF. The DNA for the CDR3 is TGTGCCAGCAGCTTAGATTATAGCAATCAGCCCCAGCATTTT.

A few counts support this clone. V is TRBV5-6 and J is TRBJ1-1; 8 bases line up with TRBD1. The trim removed 1 base at V and 9 bases at J, leaving 5 bases unmatched. This CDR3 has 13 residues. Germline CDR1 and CDR2: SGHDT and YYEEEE. The CDR3 here is CASSLQGAIKAFF. In DNA, the CDR3 is TGTGCCAGCAGCTTGCAGGGGGCGATTAAAGCTTTCTTT.

The V gene is TRBV27, the J gene TRBJ2-7; 10 bases map to TRBD2. The CDR3 contains 12 residues. With V trimmed by 4 bases and J by 11 bases, 5 bases remained unmatched. The germline gives CDR1 MNHEY, CDR2 SMNVEV (reference sequence). The chain's CDR3 is CASSSYGLAEYF. CDR3 nucleotide sequence: TGTGCCAGCAGTTCCTACGGACTAGCGGAGTACTTC.

The chain employs TRBV28 and TRBJ2-3; D not resolved. The V end lost 6 bases, the J end lost 3 bases, and 19 bases lay between the germline ends. CDR1 and CDR2 (germline): MDHEN, SYDVKM. The CDR3 is 16 amino acids. The CDR3 spells CASSFFGLGRTDTQYF. The CDR3 DNA is TGTGCCAGCAGCTTCTTCGGTCTAGGTCGTACAGATACGCAGTATTTT.

This clone was recorded once. This chain joins TRBV13 and TRBJ2-6; D is uncertain. Trimming pared 3 bases from V and 2 bases from J, leaving 17 bases between. This CDR3 has 18 residues. Germline values: CDR1 PRHDT, CDR2 FYEKMQ (reference sequence). In nucleotides, the CDR3 is TGTGCCAGCAGCTTCTCCGACTGGAAGACCGCTGGGGCCAACGTCCTGACTTTC. As protein: CASSFSDWKTAGANVLTF.

V gene TRBV4-1 combines with J gene TRBJ2-6, with 8 bases aligning to TRBD1. Germline assignment: CDR1 MGHRA and CDR2 YSYEKL. The CDR3 is 17 amino acids. V trimming: 4 bases; J trimming: 0 bases; junction bases outside the gene matches: 5. CDR3 in amino acids: CASSLATGASGANVLTF. DNA of the CDR3: TGCGCCAGCAGCCTGGCGACAGGGGCCTCTGGGGCCAACGTCCTGACTTTC.

This chain joins TRBV10-2 and TRBJ2-3; 8 bases are shared with TRBD2. CDR1 and CDR2 (germline): WSHSY, SAAADI. Trimming cost V 0 bases and J 2 bases; bases outside gene matches: 4. This CDR3 has 16 residues. The CDR3 is CASSESGGGITDTQYF. The CDR3 DNA reads TGCGCCAGCAGTGAGTCCGGCGGGGGGATCACAGATACGCAGTATTTT.

The chain links TRBV5-4 to TRBJ2-3; D is uncertain. Germline CDR1 SGHNT, CDR2 YYREEE (reference sequence). This CDR3 is 15 amino acids long. The germline V and J ends were trimmed by 2 bases and 2 bases, with 12 bases remaining between them. The CDR3 DNA follows: TGTGCCAGCAGCTTCTGGAACAGAGACACAGATACGCAGTATTTT. It encodes CASSFWNRDTDTQYF. The full variable domain, its missing parts supplied by reference TRBV5-4 and TRBJ2-3, is ETGVTQSPTHLIKTRGQQVTLRCSSQSGHNTVSWYQQALGQGPQFIFQYYREEENGRGNFPPRFSGLQFPNYSSELNVNALELDDSALYLCASSFWNRDTDTQYFGPGTRLTVL.

The chain recombines TRBV6-1 with TRBJ1-3; D not certain. CDR3 length equals 14 residues. Germline V gene sequence: CDR1 MNHNS, CDR2 SASEGT. With 5 bases removed from V and 4 bases from J, the gap between germline ends came to 12 bases. CDR3 protein: CASSHRTGGNTIYF. CDR3 in DNA: TGTGCCAGCAGTCATAGGACGGGAGGAAACACCATATATTTT.

The count of this clone is one. The CDR3: CASSLGRLGSRYEQYF. The CDR3 DNA reads TGTGCCAGCAGCTTAGGCCGACTCGGGAGTAGGTACGAGCAGTACTTC. This chain joins TRBV13 and TRBJ2-7, with a tentative D call TRBD2 (6 bases). This CDR3 is 16 amino acids long. Germline V gives CDR1 PRHDT, CDR2 FYEKMQ (reference sequence). Trimming cost V 0 bases and J 4 bases, with 16 bases left between them. Using reference TRBV13 and TRBJ2-7 for the parts outside the CDR3, the full variable domain is AAGVIQSPRHLIKEKRETATLKCYPIPRHDTVYWYQQGPGQDPQFLISFYEKMQSDKGSIPDRFSAQQFSDYHSELNMSSLELGDSALYFCASSLGRLGSRYEQYFGPGTRLTVT.

This chain links TRBV5-5 with TRBJ2-5; D is uncertain. This CDR3 spans 12 amino acids. CDR1 and CDR2 (germline): SGHKS, YYEKEE (reference sequence). V shed 2 bases and J shed 1 base, with 3 bases lying between them. The CDR3 bases are TGTGCCAGCAGCTTCGGCCAAGAGACCCAGTACTTC. Translating it yields CASSFGQETQYF. The full variable domain, completed using reference TRBV5-5 and TRBJ2-5, is DAGVTQSPTHLIKTRGQQVTLRCSPISGHKSVSWYQQVLGQGPQFIFQYYEKEERGRGNFPDRFSARQFPNYSSELNVNALLLGDSALYLCASSFGQETQYFGPGTRLLVL.

The V and J genes are TRBV19 and TRBJ2-7; 8 bases are a match to TRBD2. Germline V gene sequence: CDR1 LNHDA, CDR2 SQIVND (reference sequence). The J segment lost 2 bases and the V segment lost 5 bases, leaving 8 bases of the junction unmatched. CDR3 length: 15 amino acids. The CDR3 DNA sequence: TGTGCCAGTAGTCGAACTAGCGGTATCACCTACGAGCAGTACTTC. This codes for CASSRTSGITYEQYF.

The chain uses TRBV9 and TRBJ2-1; 13 bases fit TRBD2. This CDR3 spans 17 amino acids. Trimming removed 4 bases from V and 5 bases from J; junction bases left unmatched: 9. Germline V gene data show CDR1 as SGDLS and CDR2 as YYNGEE. The CDR3 nucleotides are TGTGCCAGCAGCACCTCCTTGGGACTAGCGGGAAACAATGAGCAGTTCTTC. It translates to CASSTSLGLAGNNEQFF.

The V and J genes are TRBV7-9 and TRBJ2-5, with D tentatively TRBD2 (5 bases). This CDR3 spans 15 amino acids. Trimming removed 6 bases from V and 1 base from J, with 15 bases in between. Germline V CDR1 and CDR2: SEHNR, FQNEAQ (reference sequence). CDR3 region: CASRSAGERQETQYF. The CDR3 DNA reads TGTGCCAGCAGGTCTGCGGGTGAGCGCCAAGAGACCCAGTACTTC.

As regards this clone: Other nucleotide sequences in the sample specify the same CDR3. V usage is TRBV13 and J usage is TRBJ1-5; 7 bases are a match to TRBD1. Per germline, CDR1 PRHDT and CDR2 FYEKMQ (reference sequence). The junction had 10 bases not matched to a gene; V was cut back by 5 bases and J by 0 bases. The length of the CDR3 is 17 residues. This CDR3 is CASSRSPGGFSNQPQHF. CDR3 DNA: TGTGCCAGCAGCAGAAGCCCAGGGGGTTTTAGCAATCAGCCCCAGCATTTT.

This clone showed up just once. The gene calls are TRBV28 and TRBJ2-7; 7 bases map to TRBD1. The germline CDR1 and CDR2 sequences are MDHEN and SYDVKM. V was pared by 3 bases and J by 0 bases, with 5 bases of the junction left unmatched. This CDR3 spans 15 amino acids. CDR3 in amino acids: CASSFLGDSSYEQYF. The DNA for the CDR3 is TGTGCCAGCAGTTTCTTAGGGGACAGCTCCTACGAGCAGTACTTC.

The chain carries TRBV10-2 and TRBJ2-3; 9 bases match TRBD2. Looked up from germline, CDR1 is WSHSY and CDR2 is SAAADI. The CDR3 runs 14 residues. The V gene end was trimmed by 8 bases and the J gene end by 2 bases; junction bases not matched to a gene: 5. The chain's CDR3 is CASRLAGPTDTQYF. Written as DNA, the CDR3 is TGCGCCAGCCGGCTAGCGGGGCCCACAGATACGCAGTATTTT.

This chain links TRBV29-1 with TRBJ2-7; 8 bases agree with TRBD1. The CDR3 spans 12 residues. Germline assignment: CDR1 SQVTM and CDR2 ANQGSEA. V lost 7 bases and J lost 3; bases outside the gene matches: 5. CDR3 in DNA: TGCAGCGGAGGACAGGGTTACTACGAGCAGTACTTC. Its translation: CSGGQGYYEQYF.

This sequence joins TRBV27 and TRBJ2-7; 7 nucleotides match TRBD1. CDR1 is MNHEY, CDR2 SMNVEV, per germline (reference sequence). There are 16 residues in the CDR3. V dropped 3 bases and J dropped 3; count of bases not matched to a gene: 11. The CDR3 coding sequence is TGTGCCAGCAGTTTTCTCGGACAGGCGACACTCTACGAGCAGTACTTC. Protein product: CASSFLGQATLYEQYF.